These 20 T cell receptor beta chains were sequenced from one sample in a study of CD8+ T cells in alopecia areata. Extracted RNA was reverse transcribed into cDNA, the sequencing template. Assay: immunoSEQ multiplex PCR; the TCRdb copy retains only in-frame clones and omits some. The table has fewer than 200,000 clones, about 60% seen once. Treatment meaning: oral pan-JAK inhibitor, 5-10 mg twice daily. Material: CD8+ T cells sorted from blood, obtained at week 24, from a patient treated with tofacitinib. Every receptor here comes from a human donor with alopecia areata.

CDR3 residues: CASSLDRGQGYGYTF. DNA for the CDR3: TGCGCCAGCAGCTTGGATCGGGGGCAGGGCTATGGCTACACCTTC. The chain employs TRBV5-1 and TRBJ1-2; TRBD1 is a possible D gene (6 bases). The ends were cut back, 0 bases at V and 4 bases at J, with 13 bases in the middle. CDR1 and CDR2 (germline): SGHRS, YFSETQ. The CDR3 extends over 15 amino acids.

The chain couples TRBV25-1 to TRBJ2-7; 7 nucleotides match TRBD1. The CDR3 extends over 14 amino acids. The V and J ends lost 8 bases and 5 bases, in that order; junction bases with no gene match: 12. Germline V gives CDR1 MGHDK, CDR2 SYGVNS. For the CDR3, the DNA is TGTGCCAGCGTAAGGACAGGATTTTTCGACGAGCAGTACTTC. Translating it yields CASVRTGFFDEQYF.

V gene TRBV5-1 combines with J gene TRBJ1-1, with D hard to call. In germline, CDR1 is SGHRS, CDR2 YFSETQ. The CDR3 loop spans 14 amino acids. The V and J ends lost 4 bases and 3 bases respectively, with 13 bases between them. The CDR3 nucleotides read TGCGCCAGCAGCCTTCGGGCGACCGACACTGAAGCTTTCTTT. This codes for CASSLRATDTEAFF. Supplemented by reference TRBV5-1 and TRBJ1-1, the full variable domain reads KAGVTQTPRYLIKTRGQQVTLSCSPISGHRSVSWYQQTPGQGLQFLFEYFSETQRNKGNFPGRFSGRQFSNSRSEMNVSTLELGDSALYLCASSLRATDTEAFFGQGTRLTVV.

This clone was seen just once. The chain joins TRBV28 to TRBJ1-5; D not certain. The ends were cut back, 7 bases at V and 3 bases at J, with 7 bases in the middle. The CDR3 totals 12 residues. In germline, CDR1 is MDHEN, CDR2 SYDVKM. CDR3 bases: TGTGCCAGCAAGCGGAACAATCAGCCCCAGCATTTT. Protein sequence: CASKRNNQPQHF.

This clone has a handful of counts. This chain joins TRBV15 and TRBJ1-2; TRBD1 agrees at 8 bases. CDR1 is LNHNV, CDR2 YYDKDF, per germline (reference sequence). This CDR3 spans 15 amino acids. V was pared by 0 bases and J by 6 bases, with 6 bases of the junction left unmatched. CDR3 region: CATSREQGAGDGYTF. The CDR3 DNA sequence: TGTGCCACCAGCAGAGAGCAGGGGGCGGGTGATGGCTACACCTTC.

This clone was picked up a small number of times. The J gene is TRBJ1-2, the V gene TRBV19; D uncertain. Trimming pared 4 bases from V and 8 bases from J, leaving 11 bases between. From germline, CDR1 is LNHDA and CDR2 SQIVND (reference sequence). The CDR3 spans 12 residues. The DNA for the CDR3 is TGTGCCAGTAGTAGGGGTGAGACCGGCTACACCTTC. It translates to CASSRGETGYTF.

This clone was detected a few times. V gene TRBV29-1 combines with J gene TRBJ2-7; 12 bases are shared with TRBD2. The CDR3 runs to 14 residues. Germline V CDR1 and CDR2: SQVTM, ANQGSEA. V gave up 3 bases and J gave up 4 bases; unmatched junction bases: 4. CDR3 sequence: CSVDGLAGFYEQYF. DNA for the CDR3: TGCAGCGTTGACGGACTAGCGGGGTTTTACGAGCAGTACTTC.

The chain employs TRBV5-6 and TRBJ1-1, with D hard to call. This CDR3 is 13 amino acids long. Germline V gene sequence: CDR1 SGHDT, CDR2 YYEEEE. V was shortened by 3 bases and J by 4 bases, with 10 bases between the two germline ends. The CDR3 DNA sequence: TGTGCCAGCAGCTCTGGTGTTGGCACTGAAGCTTTCTTT. It yields the protein CASSSGVGTEAFF.

This clone was counted only a few times. This rearrangement joins TRBV7-9 to TRBJ2-5; TRBD1 aligns across 8 bases. This CDR3 is 14 amino acids long. Per the germline V gene, CDR1 is SEHNR and CDR2 is FQNEAQ (reference sequence). Losses at the gene ends were 6 bases for V and 3 bases for J; bases not matched to a gene: 6. CDR3 residues: CASRDGQGKETQYF. DNA of the CDR3: TGTGCCAGCAGGGATGGACAGGGAAAAGAGACCCAGTACTTC.

This clone was observed a few times. This rearrangement joins TRBV4-1 to TRBJ2-2; D is ambiguous. The ends were cut back, 3 bases at V and 0 bases at J, with 11 bases in the middle. Germline V gene sequence: CDR1 MGHRA, CDR2 YSYEKL. The CDR3 sequence is 16 residues long. CDR3 loop: CASSHPKDSNTGELFF. The CDR3 nucleotides read TGCGCCAGCAGCCACCCGAAGGATTCGAACACCGGGGAGCTGTTTTTT.

This clone turned up a few times. This chain connects TRBV14 to TRBJ2-1; D not resolved. The CDR3 runs 13 residues. V dropped 4 bases and J dropped 9 bases, with 13 bases sitting between them. The germline CDR1 and CDR2 sequences are SGHDN and FVKESK. The CDR3 here is CASSPVHTREQFF. The CDR3 bases are TGTGCCAGCAGCCCGGTACATACCCGTGAGCAGTTCTTC. Full variable domain (rest looked up from reference TRBV14 and TRBJ2-1): EAGVTQFPSHSVIEKGQTVTLRCDPISGHDNLYWYRRVMGKEIKFLLHFVKESKQDESGMPNNRFLAERTGGTYSTLKVQPAELEDSGVYFCASSPVHTREQFFGPGTRLTVL.

The chain combines TRBV27 with TRBJ2-1; the match to TRBD1 covers 9 bases. With V trimmed by 8 bases and J by 8 bases, 10 bases remained unmatched. Germline assignment: CDR1 MNHEY and CDR2 SMNVEV (reference sequence). This CDR3 has 14 amino acids. The CDR3 here is CASSGTGNLDEQFF. The CDR3 DNA is TGTGCCAGCTCCGGGACAGGGAATCTGGATGAGCAGTTCTTC.

In its sample, this clone was seen a few times. The chain employs TRBV6-5 and TRBJ2-5; a weak D match, TRBD2 (6 bases). The CDR3 is made up of 14 amino acids. V lost 8 bases and J lost 5, with 18 bases in between. CDR1 and CDR2 from the germline V gene are MNHEY and SVGAGI. The CDR3 loop reads CASGVGGRLETQYF. CDR3 bases: TGTGCCAGCGGCGTGGGGGGTAGGCTTGAGACCCAGTACTTC.

This chain joins TRBV30 and TRBJ1-2, with TRBD1 as a possible D gene (5 bases). The CDR3 spans 15 residues. Germline values: CDR1 GTSNPN, CDR2 SVGIG (reference sequence). V dropped 5 bases and J dropped 8 bases, with 24 bases sitting between them. The CDR3 protein is CAWVVRAGQKGGYTF. The DNA of the CDR3 is TGTGCCTGGGTCGTGAGAGCGGGGCAAAAGGGCGGCTACACCTTC. The variable domain in full, completed from reference TRBV30 and TRBJ1-2, reads SQTIHQWPATLVQPVGSPLSLECTVEGTSNPNLYWYRQAAGRGLQLLFYSVGIGQISSEVPQNLSASRPQDRQFILSSKKLLLSDSGFYLCAWVVRAGQKGGYTFGSGTRLTVV.

This clone was found a few times. It is unclear where the CDR3 begins or ends on the DNA, so no DNA is shown, and the CDR3 is as TCRdb lists it. The chain recombines TRBV1 with TRBJ1-2. TRBV1 is given as a pseudogene. The CDR3 contains 16 residues when both ends are counted. CDR3 protein: CTSSQDLYLCNYGYTF.

This chain links TRBV4-1 with TRBJ2-2, with a tentative D call TRBD1 (6 bases). Germline V gene lookup returns CDR1 MGHRA and CDR2 YSYEKL. V gave up 3 bases and J gave up 7 bases, with 21 bases separating them. The CDR3 consists of 17 residues. The DNA for the CDR3 is TGCGCCAGCAGCCAGGATTCAGGGGAGATAACGAGCGGGGAGCTGTTTTTT. This codes for CASSQDSGEITSGELFF.

In its sample, this clone was seen a few times. This chain uses TRBV11-2 with TRBJ2-2, with D unclear. This CDR3 spans 15 amino acids. CDR1 is SGHAT and CDR2 is FQNNGV in the germline V gene. V lost 5 bases to trimming and J lost 2 bases, with 12 bases between them. The CDR3: CASSRAGYNTGELFF. DNA for the CDR3: TGTGCCAGCAGCCGGGCAGGTTACAACACCGGGGAGCTGTTTTTT.

The sample holds a few counts of this clone. This chain connects TRBV30 to TRBJ1-6; D is ambiguous. This CDR3 spans 16 amino acids. Germline V lookup: CDR1 GTSNPN, CDR2 SVGIG (reference sequence). V was trimmed by 2 bases and J by 7 bases, leaving 18 bases between them. Here the CDR3 DNA reads TGTGCCTGGAGTATATTCGGGCCAGCTACGAATTCACCCCTCCACTTT. Its translation: CAWSIFGPATNSPLHF.

V is TRBV29-1 and J is TRBJ1-2; TRBD1 agrees at 7 bases. V was pared by 7 bases and J by 8 bases, with 16 bases of the junction left unmatched. The CDR3 spans 14 residues. Germline CDR1 and CDR2: SQVTM and ANQGSEA. CDR3 region: CSAPEEGGAGGYTF. The CDR3 DNA reads as TGCAGCGCCCCGGAGGAAGGGGGCGCCGGGGGCTACACCTTC.

The V and J genes are TRBV15 and TRBJ1-5; no clear D. Trimming left V 0 bases short and J 5 bases short, with 8 bases between. Germline CDR1 LNHNV, CDR2 YYDKDF (reference sequence). CDR3 length equals 14 residues. The CDR3: CATSRDGYYQPQHF. The CDR3 region has the DNA TGTGCCACCAGCAGAGATGGGTACTATCAGCCCCAGCATTTT.